The clone carrying this T cell receptor beta chain has only a few counts. The junction differs from germline at one of its ends, possibly a read error. TCRdb re-called the 5' RACE reads with MiXCR, one entry per CDR3 protein. This sample has just under 150,000 distinct CDR3 sequences, with about 6% found just once. Per the germline V gene, CDR1 is SSHAT and CDR2 is FNYEAQ (reference sequence). CDR3 size: 15 residues. These data originate in a study of T-cell memory formation after mild COVID-19. The clonotype comes from an adult woman who had mild COVID-19 (a few samples of this study predate the infection). Cell type and time point are not known. The chain links TRBV7-7 to TRBJ2-5; tentatively, D is TRBD2 (5 bases). The material sequenced was PBMCs or a T cell subset sorted from them (not recorded which). In DNA form, the CDR3 reads TGTGCTAGCAGCTTAGGTGCTAGCTCGGGAGAGACCCAGTACTTC. Translating gives CASSLGASSGETQYF.